This TCR beta chain was captured in a study of human T cells and chemical hapten exposure. Findings of the study overall: Donors had alopecia, so their immune response may differ from healthy people's.

About this clonotype itself: Its antigen is not identified.

This CDR3 comprises 14 residues. Germline CDR1 DFQATT, CDR2 SNEGSKA (reference sequence). The ends lost 6 bases at V and 4 bases at J; junction bases unmatched: 8. Unique molecular identifiers were affixed to discrete cDNA molecules within the library. TCRdb re-derived calls from the RACE reads in MiXCR, one entry per CDR3 protein. The profile covers approximately 80,000 distinct CDR3 sequences, with 10% to 15% appearing a single time and around 5.8% taken by the ten largest. Regarding time point: patch test 3, about 24 weeks after DPC sensitization. The treatment was: therapeutic diphenylcyclopropenone sensitization with weekly scalp DPC.

This clonotype was sampled from a woman between 50 and 59 years old with alopecia areata. Some clones in this sample may be carry-over from other donors' samples. The starting material was whole blood, obtained in connection with sensitization to the hapten diphenylcyclopropenone (DPC). The V call is TRBV20-1, the J call TRBJ1-2; TRBD1 aligns across 10 bases. This CDR3 is CSAVPGQGSYGYTF. CDR3 nucleotide sequence: TGCAGTGCCGTCCCGGGACAGGGGTCCTATGGCTACACCTTC.